The source of this TCR beta chain is a study of tumor-infiltrating lymphocytes in localized non-small cell lung cancer. Study-level background: The cohort mixed smokers and never-smokers, several histologies, and some post-neoadjuvant-chemotherapy samples. Study-wide results and caveats: T-cell fraction did not differ between immunotypes IM1 and IM2. Tumor T-cell fraction was not associated with recurrence-free survival.

The CDR3 loop spans 15 amino acids. V was trimmed by 0 bases and J by 4 bases, leaving 15 bases between them. Germline lookup yields CDR1 GTSNPN and CDR2 SVGIG (reference sequence). Using immunoSEQ multiplex PCR, the repertoire was profiled, and TCRdb retains in-frame clones only, with some absent. The table includes under 10,000 clones, approximately 79% detected once. Comments on this clone: The target antigen is unknown.

This receptor was taken from a human donor with non-small cell lung cancer. This chain joins TRBV30 and TRBJ1-1; maybe TRBD1 (5 bases). The sequenced sample consisted of lung tumor tissue. CDR3 sequence reads: CAWSVRGVGSTEAFF. The CDR3 DNA reads TGTGCCTGGAGTGTACGGGGGGTTGGAAGCACTGAAGCTTTCTTT.